Below, 18 T cell receptor beta chains from the same sample are listed, as sequenced in a study of blood T cell repertoires in COVID-19. The repertoire was sequenced with immunoSEQ multiplex PCR; TCRdb's copy has only in-frame clones and lacks some. Counted here are about 70,000 clones, 90% occurring once; the ten biggest clones make up 1.5%. What was sequenced was peripheral blood. The origin of the receptors is a man in his fifties with acute or convalescent COVID-19.

The chain recombines TRBV19 with TRBJ1-1, with no clear D. Germline CDR1 is LNHDA and CDR2 is SQIVND (reference sequence). The V gene lost 9 bases and the J gene lost 0 bases, with 17 bases spanning the gap. This CDR3 contains 15 residues. The DNA for the CDR3 is TGTGCCAGCAGTCCGTACGGGGAATTGAACACTGAAGCTTTCTTT. Residues: CASSPYGELNTEAFF.

This sequence joins TRBV5-5 and TRBJ2-5, with D perhaps TRBD1 (6 bases). Germline assignment: CDR1 SGHKS and CDR2 YYEKEE (reference sequence). The length of the CDR3 is 16 residues. V was clipped by 3 bases and J by 5 bases, with 20 bases between them. The DNA for the CDR3 is TGTGCCAGCAGCTGGTCTCTTCCAGGGGAAATGGAGACCCAGTACTTC. This encodes CASSWSLPGEMETQYF. Using reference TRBV5-5 and TRBJ2-5 for the parts outside the CDR3, the full variable domain is DAGVTQSPTHLIKTRGQQVTLRCSPISGHKSVSWYQQVLGQGPQFIFQYYEKEERGRGNFPDRFSARQFPNYSSELNVNALLLGDSALYLCASSWSLPGEMETQYFGPGTRLLVL.

This chain connects TRBV6-5 to TRBJ2-1; possibly TRBD2 for D (6 bases). The germline V gene has CDR1 MNHEY and CDR2 SVGAGI. Between the trimmed V and J ends, which lost 0 bases and 4 bases, there was a span of 13 bases. There are 16 residues in the CDR3. The CDR3 reads CASSYSPGEGYNEQFF. The DNA for the CDR3 is TGTGCCAGCAGTTACTCCCCGGGAGAGGGGTACAATGAGCAGTTCTTC.

This clone was seen just once. This sequence joins TRBV5-1 and TRBJ2-4; D unclear. The V end lost 4 bases, the J end lost 8 bases, and 10 bases lay between the germline ends. This CDR3 has 12 amino acids. Germline loops: CDR1 SGHRS, CDR2 YFSETQ. DNA of the CDR3: TGCGCCAGCAGCCTTCAACGGGACATTCAGTACTTC. This gives the protein CASSLQRDIQYF.

The table lists this clone with a count of one. J is TRBJ1-6 and V is TRBV9, with a possible D match to TRBD1 (5 bases). Trimming cost V 4 bases and J 7 bases, with 15 bases left between them. This CDR3 contains 15 residues. CDR1 is SGDLS and CDR2 is YYNGEE in the germline V gene. The CDR3: CASSPKTEINSPLHF. The CDR3 DNA sequence: TGTGCCAGCAGCCCCAAGACAGAGATAAATTCACCCCTCCACTTT.

The rearrangement joins TRBV19 to TRBJ2-1, with 9 bases identical to TRBD2. Germline-derived CDR1 and CDR2 are LNHDA and SQIVND (reference sequence). The CDR3 extends over 13 amino acids. The junction had 4 bases not matched to a gene; V was cut back by 1 base and J by 12 bases. For the CDR3, the DNA is TGTGCCAGTAGTATAGTTGGAGCGGGAGGGCAGTTCTTC. Translating it yields CASSIVGAGGQFF. The full variable domain, with the rest looked up from reference TRBV19 and TRBJ2-1, is DGGITQSPKYLFRKEGQNVTLSCEQNLNHDAMYWYRQDPGQGLRLIYYSQIVNDFQKGDIAEGYSVSREKKESFPLTVTSAQKNPTAFYLCASSIVGAGGQFFGPGTRLTVL.

The rearrangement links TRBV19 to TRBJ2-2; D may be TRBD1 (6 bases). Trimming cost V 6 bases and J 1 base, with 12 bases left between them. This CDR3 comprises 15 residues. Germline CDR1 and CDR2: LNHDA and SQIVND (reference sequence). CDR3 sequence (DNA): TGTGCCAGTAGCCCCGGGACATTGAACACCGGGGAGCTGTTTTTT. This encodes CASSPGTLNTGELFF.

The chain uses TRBV12-3 or TRBV12-4 and TRBJ1-2; a weak D match, TRBD1 (5 bases). The length of the CDR3 is 13 residues. The ends were cut back, 1 base at V and 5 bases at J, with 8 bases in the middle. In DNA form, the CDR3 reads TGTGCCAGCAGTTTAGGGGGGGGATATGGCTACACCTTC. Translating gives CASSLGGGYGYTF.

The chain joins TRBV5-1 to TRBJ1-2; D is unclear. The CDR3 consists of 15 residues. Per germline, CDR1 SGHRS and CDR2 YFSETQ. V was pared by 2 bases and J by 4 bases, with 15 bases between. CDR3 loop: CASSFGWAESYGYTF. The CDR3 DNA reads as TGCGCCAGCAGCTTTGGCTGGGCAGAAAGCTATGGCTACACCTTC.

V gene TRBV7-8 combines with J gene TRBJ2-7, with D possibly TRBD2 on 6 matching bases. The CDR3 has 15 amino acids. Germline assignment: CDR1 SGHVS and CDR2 FQNEAQ. With 1 base removed from V and 1 base from J, the gap between germline ends came to 11 bases. This CDR3 reads CASSLVRGLSYEQYV. The CDR3 bases are TGTGCCAGCAGCTTAGTTCGGGGGTTATCCTACGAGCAGTACGTC.

The chain employs TRBV6-6 and TRBJ1-2, with 8 bases identical to TRBD1. CDR1 and CDR2 (germline): MNHNY, SVGAGI (reference sequence). The CDR3 runs to 15 residues. V trimming: 2 bases; J trimming: 4 bases; junction bases outside the gene matches: 6. DNA of the CDR3: TGTGCCAGCAGTTACACGGACAGGGCGGGCTATGGCTACACCTTC. It codes for CASSYTDRAGYGYTF.

This chain uses TRBV4-3 with TRBJ2-1, with a possible D match to TRBD2 (6 bases). The CDR3 contains 16 residues. Trimming left V 4 bases short and J 4 bases short, with 17 bases between. Per germline, CDR1 LGHNA and CDR2 YSLEER. In DNA, the CDR3 is TGCGCCAGCAGCCCCGTTGGAGCGGGCCTATACAATGAGCAGTTCTTC. Its translation is CASSPVGAGLYNEQFF.

This sequence joins TRBV18 and TRBJ2-7; 11 bases are a match to TRBD1. The CDR3 length is 16 residues. Per the germline V gene, CDR1 is KGHSH and CDR2 is LQKENI. Trimming cost V 6 bases and J 6 bases; bases outside gene matches: 13. The DNA of the CDR3 is TGTGCCAGCTCCCCTTTCGGACAGGGGGCGCAGGTCGAGCAGTACTTC. It codes for CASSPFGQGAQVEQYF.

The chain combines TRBV28 with TRBJ2-5; 11 bases map to TRBD1. The CDR3 length is 15 residues. The V gene's germline CDR1 is MDHEN and CDR2 SYDVKM. The V gene end was trimmed by 4 bases and the J gene end by 4 bases; junction bases not matched to a gene: 5. CDR3 in DNA: TGTGCCAGCAGTTCGATGGACAGGGGGCCAGAGACCCAGTACTTC. This gives the protein CASSSMDRGPETQYF.

The CDR3 region has the DNA TGTGCCAGCAGTTTGACAGGGAATAGCAATCAGCCCCAGCATTTT. It yields the protein CASSLTGNSNQPQHF. This sequence joins TRBV6-6 and TRBJ1-5; the match to TRBD1 covers 7 bases. Germline assignment: CDR1 MNHNY and CDR2 SVGAGI (reference sequence). The CDR3 runs to 15 residues. The V and J ends lost 4 bases and 0 bases, in that order; junction bases with no gene match: 3.

J is TRBJ1-1 and V is TRBV18; D gene unclear. CDR3 length: 14 residues. CDR1 KGHSH and CDR2 LQKENI come from the germline V gene. Deletions cut 2 bases from V and 4 bases from J, with 11 bases between. CDR3 amino acids: CASSPALAGTEAFF. CDR3 coding DNA: TGTGCCAGCTCACCAGCATTAGCGGGCACTGAAGCTTTCTTT.

The CDR3 bases are TGTGCCAGCAGCCCGGGACAGGGGGGCCACGAGCAGTACGTC. Translation gives CASSPGQGGHEQYV. The chain combines TRBV9 with TRBJ2-7, with 11 bases that match TRBD1. Germline values: CDR1 SGDLS, CDR2 YYNGEE. CDR3 size: 14 residues. Trimming took 4 bases from V and 5 from J; bases not matched to a gene: 5.

The chain links TRBV28 to TRBJ1-6, with D possibly TRBD1 on 6 matching bases. CDR1 and CDR2 (germline): MDHEN, SYDVKM. Trimming took off 7 bases at V and 8 bases at J, with 9 bases between the two ends. This CDR3 is 12 amino acids long. The CDR3 nucleotides are TGTGCCAGCAACAGGGCGGATTCACCCCTCCACTTT. Translating it yields CASNRADSPLHF. Together with reference TRBV28 and TRBJ1-6, the CDR3 gives the full variable domain: DVKVTQSSRYLVKRTGEKVFLECVQDMDHENMFWYRQDPGLGLRLIYFSYDVKMKEKGDIPEGYSVSREKKERFSLILESASTNQTSMYLCASNRADSPLHFGNGTRLTVT.